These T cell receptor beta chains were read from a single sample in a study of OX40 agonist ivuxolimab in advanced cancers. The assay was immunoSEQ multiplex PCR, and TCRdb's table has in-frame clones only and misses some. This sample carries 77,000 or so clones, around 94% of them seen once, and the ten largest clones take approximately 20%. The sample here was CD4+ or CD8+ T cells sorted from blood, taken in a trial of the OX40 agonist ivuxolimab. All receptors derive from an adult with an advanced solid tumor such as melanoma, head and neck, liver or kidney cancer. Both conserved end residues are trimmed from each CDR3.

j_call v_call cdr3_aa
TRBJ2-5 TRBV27 ASSPLEMWRETQY
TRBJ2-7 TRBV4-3 ASSPGQGAYEQY
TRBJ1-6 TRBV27 ASSPPNSPLH
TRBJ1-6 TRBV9 ASSVVGGFGSPLH
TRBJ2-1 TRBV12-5 ASGFLLAGTDEQF
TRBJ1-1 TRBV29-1 SVNRGSGTEAF
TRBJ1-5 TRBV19 ASSIWPGSNQPQH
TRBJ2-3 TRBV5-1 ASSPEGVHSTDTQY
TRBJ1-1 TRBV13 ASSRDRATEAF
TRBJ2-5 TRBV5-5 ASSFGLAGVFLETQY
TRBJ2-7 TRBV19 ASRPGTGAYEQY
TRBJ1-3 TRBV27 ASSPIDRAGNTIY
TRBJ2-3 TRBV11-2 ASRGADTQY
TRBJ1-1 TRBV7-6 ASSLGTGTGEAF
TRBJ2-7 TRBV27 AVRQSWAYEQY
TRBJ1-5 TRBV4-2 ASSQGQEINQPQH
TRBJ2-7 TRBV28 ASSDRGSYEQY
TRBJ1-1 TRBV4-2 ASSQEKGEPEAF
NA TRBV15 ATSPYDGAKSHEQY
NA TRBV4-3 ASSQATSGSYEQY
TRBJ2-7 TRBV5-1 ASAPGQAYEQY
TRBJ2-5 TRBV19 ASSLSGLAGPETQY
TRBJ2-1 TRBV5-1 ASRRTDLGPVNEQF
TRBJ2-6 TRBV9 ASSVHRGLNSGANVLT
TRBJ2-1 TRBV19 ASTAGTRYNEQF
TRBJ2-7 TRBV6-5 ASSEGTPQY